These T cell receptor beta chains were read from a single sample in a study of CD8+CD57+ T cells in acquired aplastic anemia. MiXCR was run by TCRdb on the reads, yielding one entry per CDR3 protein. The sample lists approximately 470,000 distinct CDR3 sequences; around 33% were seen once. The sequenced sample was sorted CD4+, CD8+, or CD8+CD57+ T cells (not recorded which) from PBMCs. The receptors were gathered from a human donor with aplastic anemia. CDR3s include the opening cysteine and the closing phenylalanine or tryptophan. D genes are given only for firm matches. The size entry is marked missing in some rows and otherwise reads once, few, many or a size class.

CDR3 protein: CASSYNFVWDISNQPQHF
CDR3 DNA: TGTGCCAGCAGTTACAATTTTGTATGGGACATTAGCAATCAGCCCCAGCATTTT
V gene: TRBV25-1
J gene: TRBJ1-5
clone size: .
D gene: .

CDR3 protein: CASSQRSFTTEAFF
CDR3 DNA: TGTGCCAGCAGCCAAAGGAGCTTCACCACTGAAGCTTTCTTT
V gene: TRBV7-2
J gene: TRBJ1-1
clone size: .
D gene: .

CDR3 protein: CSVSDTYEQYF
CDR3 DNA: TGCAGCGTTTCCGATACCTACGAGCAGTACTTC
V gene: TRBV29-1
J gene: TRBJ2-7
clone size: .
D gene: .

CDR3 protein: CASSEKGTGELFF
CDR3 DNA: TGCGCCAGCAGTGAAAAGGGAACCGGGGAGCTGTTTTTT
V gene: TRBV10-1
J gene: TRBJ2-2
clone size: .
D gene: .

CDR3 protein: CASRTGLGQPQHF
CDR3 DNA: TGTGCCAGCAGAACAGGGTTAGGTCAGCCCCAGCATTTT
V gene: TRBV6-1
J gene: TRBJ1-5
clone size: few
D gene: .

CDR3 protein: CASSGTGGNIQYF
CDR3 DNA: TGTGCCAGCAGTGGGACAGGTGGAAACATTCAGTACTTC
V gene: TRBV2
J gene: TRBJ2-4
clone size: .
D gene: TRBD1

CDR3 protein: CASSLTAGGLRTNEKLFF
CDR3 DNA: TGTGCCAGCAGCTTAACCGCTGGGGGGCTGCGGACTAATGAAAAACTGTTTTTT
V gene: TRBV11-1
J gene: TRBJ1-4
clone size: .
D gene: .

CDR3 protein: CSARTRQDQYF
CDR3 DNA: TGCAGTGCTAGGACGCGGCAGGACCAGTACTTC
V gene: TRBV20-1
J gene: TRBJ2-5
clone size: many
D gene: .

CDR3 protein: CASSQDATSGADTQYF
CDR3 DNA: TGTGCCAGCAGCCAAGATGCGACTAGCGGGGCAGATACGCAGTATTTT
V gene: TRBV3-1
J gene: TRBJ2-3
clone size: .
D gene: TRBD2

CDR3 protein: CASDKGDLYEQYF
CDR3 DNA: TGTGCCTCAGATAAGGGGGACTTGTACGAGCAGTACTTC
V gene: TRBV30
J gene: TRBJ2-7
clone size: .
D gene: .

CDR3 protein: CATSGGRDEAFF
CDR3 DNA: TGTGCCACCTCAGGGGGGCGAGATGAAGCTTTCTTT
V gene: TRBV19
J gene: TRBJ1-1
clone size: .
D gene: TRBD1

CDR3 protein: CAWASQGGSPLHF
CDR3 DNA: TGTGCCTGGGCGTCCCAGGGAGGGTCACCCCTCCACTTT
V gene: TRBV30
J gene: TRBJ1-6
clone size: .
D gene: .

CDR3 protein: CSAPETGVNYGYTF
CDR3 DNA: TGCAGTGCCCCGGAGACAGGGGTTAACTATGGCTACACCTTC
V gene: TRBV20-1
J gene: TRBJ1-2
clone size: once
D gene: TRBD1

CDR3 protein: CASSDVNRNTIYF
CDR3 DNA: TGTGCCAGCAGCGACGTAAACAGGAACACCATATATTTT
V gene: TRBV7-6
J gene: TRBJ1-3
clone size: many
D gene: .

CDR3 protein: CASPAQPRSGGNTIYF
CDR3 DNA: TGTGCCAGTCCTGCACAACCCCGGTCGGGTGGAAACACCATATATTTT
V gene: TRBV25-1
J gene: TRBJ1-3
clone size: many
D gene: .

CDR3 protein: CASRVRDRLVKSSYEQYF
CDR3 DNA: TGTGCCAGCAGAGTCCGGGACAGGCTAGTTAAGAGCTCCTACGAGCAGTACTTC
V gene: TRBV2
J gene: TRBJ2-7
clone size: .
D gene: TRBD1

CDR3 protein: CASGQGSSYEQYF
CDR3 DNA: TGTGCCAGTGGACAGGGGAGCTCCTACGAGCAGTACTTC
V gene: TRBV7-3
J gene: TRBJ2-7
clone size: many
D gene: TRBD1

CDR3 protein: CASSQDSYREAFF
CDR3 DNA: TGTGCCAGCAGCCAAGATTCATACAGGGAAGCTTTCTTT
V gene: TRBV4-2
J gene: TRBJ1-1
clone size: many
D gene: .

CDR3 protein: CSARGLADHNEQFF
CDR3 DNA: TGCAGTGCTAGAGGACTAGCGGACCACAATGAGCAGTTCTTC
V gene: TRBV20-1
J gene: TRBJ2-1
clone size: .
D gene: TRBD2

CDR3 protein: CASSHMTESYEQYF
CDR3 DNA: TGTGCCAGCAGCCACATGACAGAATCCTACGAGCAGTACTTC
V gene: TRBV7-9
J gene: TRBJ2-7
clone size: many
D gene: .

CDR3 protein: CASTGGGDYNEQFF
CDR3 DNA: TGTGCCAGTACGGGCGGGGGCGACTACAATGAGCAGTTCTTC
V gene: TRBV19
J gene: TRBJ2-1
clone size: .
D gene: .

CDR3 protein: CSAPRDVGAGELFF
CDR3 DNA: TGCAGTGCTCCCCGAGACGTAGGGGCCGGGGAGCTGTTTTTT
V gene: TRBV20-1
J gene: TRBJ2-2
clone size: .
D gene: .

CDR3 protein: CASSPGGLAEETQYF
CDR3 DNA: TGCGCCAGCAGCCCTGGCGGACTAGCGGAAGAGACCCAGTACTTC
V gene: TRBV4-3
J gene: TRBJ2-5
clone size: .
D gene: TRBD2

CDR3 protein: CASSQVVLGQGTYEQYF
CDR3 DNA: TGCGCCAGCAGCCAAGTGGTTCTGGGACAGGGGACCTACGAGCAGTACTTC
V gene: TRBV4-3
J gene: TRBJ2-7
clone size: .
D gene: TRBD1

CDR3 protein: CATSYSAGVNQPQHF
CDR3 DNA: TGTGCCACCAGTTACTCAGCAGGGGTCAATCAGCCCCAGCATTTT
V gene: TRBV24-1
J gene: TRBJ1-5
clone size: once
D gene: .

CDR3 protein: CATTDRGNYGYTF
CDR3 DNA: TGTGCCACTACTGACAGGGGAAACTATGGCTACACCTTC
V gene: TRBV19
J gene: TRBJ1-2
clone size: many
D gene: TRBD1

CDR3 protein: CAISPATSGGASEQYF
CDR3 DNA: TGTGCCATCAGTCCTGCGACTAGCGGGGGGGCCAGTGAGCAGTATTTT
V gene: TRBV10-3
J gene: TRBJ2-3
clone size: .
D gene: TRBD2